This T cell receptor (beta chain) was recorded in a study of graft-versus-host responses after intestinal transplantation. Produced via immunoSEQ multiplex PCR; TCRdb's table is partial and in-frame only. The table has about 120,000 clones, about nine tenths seen once. The CDR3 extends over 15 amino acids. The ends were cut back, 0 bases at V and 1 base at J, with 9 bases in the middle. Germline loops: CDR1 LNHNV, CDR2 YYDKDF (reference sequence). Comments on this clone: Antigen specificity is unknown.

The TCR comes from a human donor who received an intestinal transplant. This sample comprised unstimulated CD4+ T cells sorted from spleen or lymph node cells, obtained before intestinal transplant. The J gene is TRBJ1-2, the V gene TRBV15; D unresolved. The CDR3 reads CATSRDSGFNYGYTF. As DNA, the CDR3 is TGTGCCACCAGCAGAGATTCGGGTTTTAACTATGGCTACACCTTC.